This TCR beta chain appears in the sequencing data of a study of long-term antiretroviral therapy in people with HIV. Samples were assayed with immunoSEQ v3.0 at survey level. Only in-frame clones appear in the TCRdb table, and some are missing; sequencing was by immunoSEQ multiplex PCR. The repertoire holds roughly 28,000 clones, with more than 85% as singletons. Between the trimmed V and J ends, which lost 9 bases and 8 bases, there was a span of 8 bases. The CDR3 covers 11 residues. CDR1 MNHNS and CDR2 SASEGT come from the germline V gene. In the United States, treatment was given to all participants with HIV. This clone was observed a few times.

The clonotype was recovered from a man aged 50-59 years with HIV. The J gene is TRBJ1-6, the V gene TRBV6-1, with D possibly TRBD1 on 6 matching bases. The material sequenced was unsorted PBMCs, taken 5.3 years after starting antiretroviral therapy. CDR3 sequence reads: CARDSYSPLHF. CDR3 nucleotide sequence: TGTGCCAGGGACAGTTATTCACCCCTCCACTTT.